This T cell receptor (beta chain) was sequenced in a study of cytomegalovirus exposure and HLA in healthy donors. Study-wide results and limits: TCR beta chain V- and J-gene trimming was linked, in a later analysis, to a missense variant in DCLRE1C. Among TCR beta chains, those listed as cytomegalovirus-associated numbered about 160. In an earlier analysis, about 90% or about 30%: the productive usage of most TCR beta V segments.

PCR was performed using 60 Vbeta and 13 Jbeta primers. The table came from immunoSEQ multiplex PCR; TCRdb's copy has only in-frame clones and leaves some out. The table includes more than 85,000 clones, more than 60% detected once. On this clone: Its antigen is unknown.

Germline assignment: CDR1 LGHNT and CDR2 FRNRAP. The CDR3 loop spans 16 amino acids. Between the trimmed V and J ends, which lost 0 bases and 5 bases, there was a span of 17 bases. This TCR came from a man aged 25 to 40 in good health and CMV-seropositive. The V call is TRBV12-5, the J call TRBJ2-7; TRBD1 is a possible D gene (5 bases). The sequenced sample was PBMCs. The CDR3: CASGLVITGEKDEQYF. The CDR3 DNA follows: TGTGCTAGTGGTTTGGTAATCACAGGAGAGAAAGACGAGCAGTACTTC. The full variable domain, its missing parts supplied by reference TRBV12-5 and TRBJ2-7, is DARVTQTPRHKVTEMGQEVTMRCQPILGHNTVFWYRQTMMQGLELLAYFRNRAPLDDSGMPKDRFSAEMPDATLATLKIQPSEPRDSAVYFCASGLVITGEKDEQYFGPGTRLTVT.